Below, 17 T cell receptor beta chains from the same sample are listed, as sequenced in a study of blood T cell repertoires in COVID-19 (dated by TCRdb to about 2020). The protocol used for the library was the immunoSEQ multiplex PCR assay. TCRdb's version of the immuneACCESS table is confined to in-frame rearrangements and falls short of the full clone set. An unresolved V gene accounts for under half of the shortfall where checked; the remainder is of unknown origin. Within this sample are fewer than 300,000 clones, with nearly 90% of them counted one time only. In total, the top ten clones hold 9% to 9.5% of the sample. Sequenced input: peripheral blood. All receptors come from a young man with active or convalescent COVID-19.

This chain uses TRBV24-1 with TRBJ2-2; D is perhaps TRBD1 (6 bases). Trimming removed 9 bases at V and 0 bases at J, with 22 bases between. This CDR3 is 18 amino acids long. Germline V gene lookup returns CDR1 KGHDR and CDR2 SFDVKD. CDR3 loop: CATGAGQGLRANTGELFF. The CDR3 coding sequence is TGTGCCACCGGAGCCGGGCAGGGGCTACGCGCGAACACCGGGGAGCTGTTTTTT.

V gene TRBV12-3 or TRBV12-4 combines with J gene TRBJ1-4; 9 bases line up with TRBD1. The CDR3 loop spans 12 amino acids. Germline trimming cut 8 bases from V and 5 bases from J; bases unmatched to any gene: 0. Here the CDR3 reads CASGTGNEKLFF. CDR3 bases: TGTGCCAGCGGGACAGGGAATGAAAAACTGTTTTTT.

V and J are TRBV9 and TRBJ2-3, with TRBD2 matching 9 bases. This CDR3 region has 16 residues. V lost 0 bases and J lost 4; bases outside the gene matches: 6. The germline gives CDR1 SGDLS, CDR2 YYNGEE. The CDR3 DNA follows: TGTGCCAGCAGCGTAGTGCGAGCGGGAGGCGCAGATACGCAGTATTTT. Its protein is CASSVVRAGGADTQYF. Combining the CDR3 with reference TRBV9 and TRBJ2-3 gives the whole variable domain DSGVTQTPKHLITATGQRVTLRCSPRSGDLSVYWYQQSLDQGLQFLIQYYNGEERAKGNILERFSAQQFPDLHSELNLSSLELGDSALYFCASSVVRAGGADTQYFGPGTRLTVL.

This clone has only one observation. The chain carries TRBV10-3 and TRBJ1-1; D remains ambiguous. This CDR3 has 16 amino acids. V was cut by 0 bases and J by 0 bases, with 11 bases left in between. The germline gives CDR1 ENHRY, CDR2 SYGVKD. The CDR3 sequence: CAISESKVRMNTEAFF. For the CDR3, the DNA is TGTGCCATCAGTGAGTCTAAGGTGCGGATGAACACTGAAGCTTTCTTT.

The chain links TRBV7-2 to TRBJ2-3; 11 positions match TRBD2. Per germline, CDR1 SGHTA and CDR2 FQGNSA. The CDR3 consists of 18 residues. V was pared by 5 bases and J by 2 bases, with 12 bases of the junction left unmatched. CDR3: CASSLEASGGIYTDTQYF. The CDR3 DNA reads as TGTGCCAGCAGCCTAGAGGCTAGCGGGGGGATTTACACAGATACGCAGTATTTT.

The genes are TRBV27 and TRBJ1-6; D not resolved. V was cut by 8 bases and J by 0 bases, with 11 bases left in between. This CDR3 is 15 amino acids long. The germline gives CDR1 MNHEY, CDR2 SMNVEV (reference sequence). In nucleotides, the CDR3 is TGTGCCAGCGGACTGACCTCCTCCTATAATTCACCCCTCCACTTT. This gives the protein CASGLTSSYNSPLHF.

The chain links TRBV14 to TRBJ1-2; no clear D gene. Between the trimmed V and J ends, which lost 0 bases and 4 bases, there was a span of 6 bases. The CDR3 runs 13 residues. The germline V gene encodes CDR1 SGHDN and CDR2 FVKESK. CDR3 loop: CASSQDGPYGYTF. The CDR3 bases are TGTGCCAGCAGCCAAGACGGTCCCTATGGCTACACCTTC.

CDR3 sequence reads: CASSQELGQVKNQPQHF. CDR3 DNA sequence: TGCGCCAGCAGCCAAGAACTGGGACAGGTTAAAAATCAGCCCCAGCATTTT. V and J are TRBV4-1 and TRBJ1-5, with 8 bases lining up with TRBD1. The CDR3 runs to 17 residues. The V and J ends lost 0 bases and 4 bases, in that order; junction bases with no gene match: 8. CDR1 is MGHRA and CDR2 is YSYEKL in the germline V gene.

The genes are TRBV10-3 and TRBJ1-1; 7 positions agree with TRBD1. The germline V gene has CDR1 ENHRY and CDR2 SYGVKD. The CDR3 has 17 amino acids. The V segment lost 8 bases and the J segment 1 base; nucleotides outside the gene matches: 16. The chain's CDR3 is CAIRLGGGGKKNTEAFF. The CDR3 region has the DNA TGTGCCATCCGCCTCGGAGGAGGGGGCAAAAAGAACACTGAAGCTTTCTTT.

This chain joins TRBV19 and TRBJ2-6; the match to TRBD1 covers 7 bases. The CDR3 is 18 residues long. After removal of 4 bases from V and 4 bases from J, the junction contained 13 bases not matched to a gene. Germline loops: CDR1 LNHDA, CDR2 SQIVND (reference sequence). CDR3 sequence: CASSTKVLTGTGANVLTF. As DNA, the CDR3 is TGTGCCAGTAGTACGAAAGTTTTGACAGGGACCGGGGCCAACGTCCTGACTTTC.

J is TRBJ2-1 and V is TRBV2, with 10 bases aligning to TRBD2. Looked up from germline, CDR1 is SNHLY and CDR2 is FYNNEI. J lost 7 bases, V lost 0 bases, and 9 bases had no gene match. CDR3 length: 17 amino acids. The CDR3 loop reads CASSEAVQRGGRNEQFF. The CDR3 DNA sequence: TGTGCCAGCAGTGAAGCAGTCCAGCGGGGGGGCCGGAATGAGCAGTTCTTC.

The rearrangement joins TRBV3-1 (or the pseudogene TRBV3-2) to TRBJ2-5; 12 nucleotides agree with TRBD2. Germline CDR1 LGHDT, CDR2 YNNKEL (reference sequence). This CDR3 spans 15 amino acids. The ends lost 1 base at V and 5 bases at J; junction bases unmatched: 2. CDR3 nucleotide sequence: TGTGCCAGCAGCCAAGGGACTAGCGGGGTGGAGACCCAGTACTTC. Translated, it gives CASSQGTSGVETQYF.

The rearrangement uses TRBV9 and TRBJ2-7; 7 bases fit TRBD1. The trim removed 3 bases at V and 2 bases at J, leaving 5 bases unmatched. CDR3 length: 14 amino acids. Germline V gives CDR1 SGDLS, CDR2 YYNGEE. CDR3 DNA sequence: TGTGCCAGCAGCGCGACAGGGAAAGCCTACGAGCAGTACTTC. This encodes CASSATGKAYEQYF.

This sequence joins TRBV4-1 and TRBJ1-2; 7 bases align to TRBD1. Losses at the gene ends were 0 bases for V and 5 bases for J; bases not matched to a gene: 6. The CDR3 spans 15 residues. Germline loops: CDR1 MGHRA, CDR2 YSYEKL. The CDR3 DNA sequence: TGCGCCAGCAGCCAAGATCGCCCGACAGGGTATGGCTACACCTTC. It is translated as CASSQDRPTGYGYTF.

The CDR3 nucleotides read TGTGCCAGCAGTATGGGCGCGGGACAGAGGACAGATACGCAGTATTTT. It codes for CASSMGAGQRTDTQYF. The V and J genes are TRBV27 and TRBJ2-3; D perhaps matches TRBD1 (7 bases). With 5 bases removed from V and 3 bases from J, the gap between germline ends came to 18 bases. Germline V gene data show CDR1 as MNHEY and CDR2 as SMNVEV (reference sequence). CDR3 length: 16 amino acids.

The gene calls are TRBV4-1 and TRBJ1-1, with no clear D. There are 15 residues in the CDR3. The germline V and J ends were trimmed by 0 bases and 5 bases, with 13 bases remaining between them. Germline CDR1 MGHRA, CDR2 YSYEKL. CDR3 protein: CASSQDLGRWTEAFF. The CDR3, as DNA: TGCGCCAGCAGCCAAGATCTGGGCAGGTGGACTGAAGCTTTCTTT.

J is TRBJ2-5 and V is TRBV9; D is perhaps TRBD2 (7 bases). Looked up from germline, CDR1 is SGDLS and CDR2 is YYNGEE. V lost 4 bases to trimming and J lost 5 bases, with 21 bases between them. The CDR3 extends over 16 amino acids. CDR3 region: CASSPVSRGAGETQYF. The CDR3, as DNA: TGTGCCAGCAGCCCCGTTAGTCGGGGGGCTGGGGAGACCCAGTACTTC.